The next 2 T cell receptor beta chains were all read from a single sample in a study of control samples from healthy donors and cancer patients. The protocol was immunoSEQ multiplex PCR, while the TCRdb copy is restricted to in-frame clones and leaves out a portion. Of under 200,000 clones listed, 91% are singletons. Sequenced material: blood. The receptor source for this set is a woman younger than 45 in good health.

The rearrangement joins TRBV11-2 to TRBJ2-7, with 12 bases matching TRBD2. The CDR3 spans 16 residues. With 2 bases clipped from V and 4 bases from J, the junction kept 6 bases outside the gene matches. CDR1 SGHAT and CDR2 FQNNGV come from the germline V gene. CDR3 protein: CASSLLTSGRKYEQYF. The CDR3 DNA reads TGTGCCAGCAGCTTACTGACTAGCGGGAGAAAGTACGAGCAGTACTTC.

V is TRBV7-2 and J is TRBJ2-3; D possibly corresponds to TRBD2 (6 bases). The CDR3 has 14 residues. From germline, CDR1 is SGHTA and CDR2 FQGNSA. Trimming removed 1 base at V and 4 bases at J, with 9 bases between. CDR3 in DNA: TGTGCCAGCAGCTTAGTGGGAGGTCCAGATACGCAGTATTTT. This codes for CASSLVGGPDTQYF.